Listed below are T cell receptor beta chains from one sample, sequenced in a study of cytomegalovirus exposure and HLA in healthy donors. This table comes from immunoSEQ multiplex PCR, and its TCRdb copy is limited to in-frame clones, with some not included. This table has 95,000 to 150,000 clones, around three quarters appearing once. Sequencing input: PBMCs. All receptors come from a female donor in good health and CMV-seronegative. Each CDR3 is given with its conserved first and last residue. D genes are given only for firm matches. Only some rows state a clone size, as once, few, many or a class for expanded clones.

DNA: TGTGCCAGCAGTCGAACGGAGCAGTACTTC
CDR3: CASSRTEQYF
J: TRBJ2-5
D: .
size: .
V: TRBV28

DNA: TGCAGCGACGGACGGGGTGGCACTGAAGCTTTCTTT
CDR3: CSDGRGGTEAFF
J: TRBJ1-1
D: .
size: .
V: TRBV29-1

DNA: TGTGCCAGCAGCTTAACCACTAGCGCCTCCTACGGGCAGTACTTC
CDR3: CASSLTTSASYGQYF
J: TRBJ2-7
D: TRBD2
size: .
V: TRBV7-2

DNA: TGTGCCAGCACCCCGGGGGGAGCGGGTACCGGGAAGCTGTTTTTT
CDR3: CASTPGGAGTGKLFF
J: TRBJ2-2
D: TRBD2
size: .
V: TRBV5-4

DNA: TGTGCCAGCTCACCACTCCAGGGATCTGAAGCTTTCTTT
CDR3: CASSPLQGSEAFF
J: TRBJ1-1
D: .
size: .
V: TRBV18

DNA: TGTGCCAGCAGCGGCGGGAGGCTCCCCTACAATGAGCAGTTCTTC
CDR3: CASSGGRLPYNEQFF
J: TRBJ2-1
D: TRBD2
size: .
V: TRBV6-5

DNA: TGCGCCAGCAGCCCCCACCAGAGGGTCAACGTCCTGACTTTC
CDR3: CASSPHQRVNVLTF
J: TRBJ2-6
D: .
size: few
V: TRBV4-1

DNA: TGTGCCAGCAGCTCCAACAGGGTTGGCCAGCCCCAGCATTTT
CDR3: CASSSNRVGQPQHF
J: TRBJ1-5
D: .
size: .
V: TRBV11-2

DNA: TGTGCCAGCAGTCCCGCCGGGAGGGCAGGGTACGAGCAGTACTTC
CDR3: CASSPAGRAGYEQYF
J: TRBJ2-7
D: TRBD2
size: .
V: TRBV28

DNA: TGTGCCAGTAGTATAAGCGGGGGTCCCCACGAGCAGTACTTC
CDR3: CASSISGGPHEQYF
J: TRBJ2-7
D: TRBD2
size: .
V: TRBV19

DNA: TGTGCCAGCAGTTTTACAGGGGTGAAAGATACGCAGTATTTT
CDR3: CASSFTGVKDTQYF
J: TRBJ2-3
D: TRBD1
size: .
V: TRBV28

DNA: TGTGCCAGCAGTTTACCCGGGACAGGCTCCTACGAGCAGTACTTC
CDR3: CASSLPGTGSYEQYF
J: TRBJ2-7
D: TRBD1
size: .
V: TRBV28

DNA: TGTGCCAGCAGCTTGAGGGGGGGAAACACAGATACGCAGTATTTT
CDR3: CASSLRGGNTDTQYF
J: TRBJ2-3
D: .
size: .
V: TRBV7-9

DNA: TGTGCCAGCAGTTTCACCTCAACAGGGGAGCGGTATGGCTACACCTTC
CDR3: CASSFTSTGERYGYTF
J: TRBJ1-2
D: TRBD1
size: .
V: TRBV2

DNA: TGTGCCAGCAGTGAAGAGCTAGAGCGGCGCGCGTTCTTC
CDR3: CASSEELERRAFF
J: TRBJ2-1
D: .
size: .
V: TRBV2

DNA: TGCGCCAGCAGTGCCAGCGGGAGCGTCGGTTTGCCCATCGAGCAGTACTTC
CDR3: CASSASGSVGLPIEQYF
J: TRBJ2-7
D: TRBD2
size: .
V: TRBV10-2

DNA: TGTGCCATCAGTGAGCCCACGGACAGGGGGCACTACAATGAGCAGTTCTTC
CDR3: CAISEPTDRGHYNEQFF
J: TRBJ2-1
D: TRBD1
size: .
V: TRBV10-3

DNA: TGTGCCAGCAAAGAACAGAGTTACTACGAGCAGTACTTC
CDR3: CASKEQSYYEQYF
J: TRBJ2-7
D: .
size: .
V: TRBV21-1

DNA: TGTGCCAGCATCCTCACCGGGAGAGGAGGCTACACCTTC
CDR3: CASILTGRGGYTF
J: TRBJ1-2
D: .
size: .
V: TRBV6-5